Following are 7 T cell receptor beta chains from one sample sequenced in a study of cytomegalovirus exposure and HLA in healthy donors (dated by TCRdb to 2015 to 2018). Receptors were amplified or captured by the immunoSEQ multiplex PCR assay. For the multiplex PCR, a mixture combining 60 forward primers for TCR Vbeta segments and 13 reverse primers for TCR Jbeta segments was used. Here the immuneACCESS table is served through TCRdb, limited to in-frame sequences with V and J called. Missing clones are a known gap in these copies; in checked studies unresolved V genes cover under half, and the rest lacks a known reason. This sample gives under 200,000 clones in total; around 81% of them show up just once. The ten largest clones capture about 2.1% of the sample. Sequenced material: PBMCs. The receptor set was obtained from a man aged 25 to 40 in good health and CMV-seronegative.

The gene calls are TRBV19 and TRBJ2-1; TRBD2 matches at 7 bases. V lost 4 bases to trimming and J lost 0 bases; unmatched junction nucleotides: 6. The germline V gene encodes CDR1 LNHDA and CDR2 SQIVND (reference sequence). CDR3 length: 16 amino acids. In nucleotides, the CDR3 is TGTGCCAGTAGTAGTCAGCGGGATCGCTCCTACAATGAGCAGTTCTTC. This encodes CASSSQRDRSYNEQFF.

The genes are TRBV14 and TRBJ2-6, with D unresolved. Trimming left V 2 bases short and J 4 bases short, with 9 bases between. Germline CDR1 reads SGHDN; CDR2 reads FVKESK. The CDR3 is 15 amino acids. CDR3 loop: CASSQRVSGANVLTF. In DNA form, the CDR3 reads TGTGCCAGCAGCCAACGCGTGTCCGGGGCCAACGTCCTGACTTTC. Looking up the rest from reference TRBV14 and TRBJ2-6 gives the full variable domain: EAGVTQFPSHSVIEKGQTVTLRCDPISGHDNLYWYRRVMGKEIKFLLHFVKESKQDESGMPNNRFLAERTGGTYSTLKVQPAELEDSGVYFCASSQRVSGANVLTFGAGSRLTVL.

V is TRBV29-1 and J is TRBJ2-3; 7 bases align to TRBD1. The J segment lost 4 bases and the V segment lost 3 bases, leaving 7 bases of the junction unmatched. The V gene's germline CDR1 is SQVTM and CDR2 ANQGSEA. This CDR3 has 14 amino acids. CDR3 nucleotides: TGCAGCGTTGAGACAGGGACCCTCTCAGATACGCAGTATTTT. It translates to CSVETGTLSDTQYF.

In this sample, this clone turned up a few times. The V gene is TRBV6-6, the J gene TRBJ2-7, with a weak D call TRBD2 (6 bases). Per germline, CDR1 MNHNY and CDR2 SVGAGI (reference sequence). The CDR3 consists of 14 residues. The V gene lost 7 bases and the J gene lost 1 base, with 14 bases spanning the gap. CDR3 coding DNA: TGTGCCAGCAACGACGCGCGGGGATCCTACGAGCAGTACTTC. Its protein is CASNDARGSYEQYF.

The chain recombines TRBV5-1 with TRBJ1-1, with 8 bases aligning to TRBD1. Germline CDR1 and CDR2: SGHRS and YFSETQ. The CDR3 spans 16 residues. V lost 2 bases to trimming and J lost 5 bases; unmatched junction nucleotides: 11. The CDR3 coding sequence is TGCGCCAGCAGCTTACGGACAGGGAGAGATTATACTGAAGCTTTCTTT. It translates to CASSLRTGRDYTEAFF.

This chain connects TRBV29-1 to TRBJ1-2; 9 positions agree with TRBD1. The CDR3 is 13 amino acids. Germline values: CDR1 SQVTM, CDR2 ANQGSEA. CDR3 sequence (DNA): TGCAGTGCCTCACCCGGACAGGGGTATGGCTACACCTTC. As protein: CSASPGQGYGYTF.

CDR3 sequence: CASPSPGLAGVGFF. The CDR3 region has the DNA TGTGCCAGCCCCTCCCCGGGACTAGCGGGAGTAGGATTCTTC. The gene calls are TRBV28 and TRBJ2-1, with TRBD2 identical over 14 bases. CDR3 length equals 14 residues. Unmatched junction bases numbered 13, after V lost 8 bases and J lost 16 bases. In germline, CDR1 is MDHEN, CDR2 SYDVKM.